This TCR beta chain was sequenced in a study of identical twins. Unique molecular identifiers were in the cDNA, with template-switch universal primer binding. TCRdb used MiXCR to reprocess the 5' RACE reads, holding one entry per CDR3 protein. The sample contains approximately 670,000 distinct CDR3 sequences, around 6% of which appear only once. Notes on the study in general: Low generation-probability sequences were in excess among twin-shared out-of-frame alpha sequences.

Trimming took off 0 bases at V and 5 bases at J, with 21 bases between the two ends. CDR1 and CDR2 (germline): SGHRS, YFSETQ. This CDR3 has 18 amino acids. The table lists this clonotype with many counts. Its antigen is as yet unknown. Donors were all healthy Caucasians. Input material: naive T cells sorted from blood. The clonotype originates from a man aged 18 to 35 in good health. The chain uses TRBV5-1 and TRBJ2-1, with a possible D match to TRBD2 (6 bases). The DNA of the CDR3 is TGCGCCAGCAGCTTGGGCTACTTTCGGGAGCTCGTCGACAATGAGCAGTTCTTC. This sequence encodes CASSLGYFRELVDNEQFF.